The 5 T cell receptor beta chains listed next were all sequenced from one sample in a study of blood T cell repertoires in COVID-19. The assay was immunoSEQ multiplex PCR, and TCRdb's table has in-frame clones only and misses some. The table lists 110,000 or so clones, over 70% of them singletons. The sample taken for sequencing was peripheral blood. These receptors originate from a man aged 45-65 years with acute or convalescent COVID-19.

CDR3 sequence (DNA): TGTGCCAGCAGCTTAGGCGGTGACCCTTCCACAGATACGCAGTATTTT. It encodes CASSLGGDPSTDTQYF. The chain joins TRBV11-2 to TRBJ2-3; D remains ambiguous. The V end was cut by 1 base, the J end by 2 bases, with 13 bases between. Germline V gene lookup returns CDR1 SGHAT and CDR2 FQNNGV. There are 16 residues in the CDR3.

The rearrangement uses TRBV19 and TRBJ1-4, with D tentatively TRBD1 (6 bases). Germline-derived CDR1 and CDR2 are LNHDA and SQIVND (reference sequence). The CDR3 sequence is 13 residues long. In DNA form, the CDR3 reads TGTGTCTCGATGGGGGCCCAAAATGAAAAACTGTTTTTT. It yields the protein CVSMGAQNEKLFF.

This clone was found once. The DNA of the CDR3 is TGTGCCAGCAGCCGCACACCGGGACACCTTCTCTACGAGCAGTACTTC. The encoded protein is CASSRTPGHLLYEQYF. This chain links TRBV27 with TRBJ2-7, with D perhaps TRBD1 (6 bases). Germline CDR1 is MNHEY and CDR2 is SMNVEV (reference sequence). The V gene lost 6 bases and the J gene lost 3 bases, with 21 bases spanning the gap. This CDR3 contains 16 residues.

This clone was detected only once. V is TRBV24-1 and J is TRBJ1-1; 7 nucleotides agree with TRBD1. CDR1 is KGHDR and CDR2 is SFDVKD in the germline V gene. Germline trimming cut 4 bases from V and 10 bases from J; bases unmatched to any gene: 8. This CDR3 region has 13 residues. The CDR3 bases are TGTGCCACCAGTGACTGGACAGGAGCTGGAGCTTTCTTT. This translates into CATSDWTGAGAFF.

V is TRBV5-5 and J is TRBJ1-2; D gene uncertain. CDR1 and CDR2 (germline): SGHKS, YYEKEE (reference sequence). V was trimmed by 4 bases and J by 4 bases, leaving 17 bases between them. The CDR3 sequence is 15 residues long. CDR3 in amino acids: CASSPSITELYGYTF. CDR3 DNA: TGTGCCAGCAGCCCAAGTATTACAGAACTCTATGGCTACACCTTC.